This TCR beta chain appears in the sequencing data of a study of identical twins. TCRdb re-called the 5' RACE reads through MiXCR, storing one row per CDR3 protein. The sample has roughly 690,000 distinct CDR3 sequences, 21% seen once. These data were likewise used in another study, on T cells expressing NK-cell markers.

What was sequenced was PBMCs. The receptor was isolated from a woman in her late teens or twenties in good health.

CDR3 bases: TGCAGTGCTTTCCTAGCGGGACGGGATGAGCAGTTCTTC. Residues: CSAFLAGRDEQFF. The chain uses TRBV20-1 and TRBJ2-1; 9 positions agree with TRBD2. This CDR3 is 13 amino acids long. V lost 5 bases, J lost 8 bases, and 7 bases stayed unmatched. Per the germline V gene, CDR1 is DFQATT and CDR2 is SNEGSKA (reference sequence).